A single sample is the source of the 14 T cell receptor beta chains below, sequenced in a study of CXCR3-negative and CXCR3-positive naive CD8 T cells. Broader study findings: The study found more hydrophobic TRB CDR3s in CXCR3-positive naive cells than in CXCR3-negative naive cells.

Their target antigens are unknown. The TRB libraries of cDNA were built by UMI-labeled 5' RACE. Reanalyzing the 5' RACE reads, TCRdb keeps one entry per CDR3 protein, without DNA. The repertoire table contains under 60,000 distinct CDR3 sequences. Sequenced input: naive CXCR3+ CD8+ T cells from blood. Stated subset: CD45RO-CCR7+CD27+CD95- naive CD8+ T cells expressing CXCR3 (TNR3+). These receptors originate from a human donor in good health. Some clones in this sample may be carry-over from other donors' samples.

The gene calls are TRBV7-9 and TRBJ2-5; the D call of TRBD1 rests on TCRdb alone, since no DNA is present to check it. Germline values: CDR1 SEHNR, CDR2 FQNEAQ (reference sequence). The CDR3 has 15 amino acids. The CDR3 here is CASSRTGTSQETQYF.

V and J are TRBV4-2 and TRBJ2-3. CDR1 is LGHNA and CDR2 is YNFKEQ in the germline V gene. This CDR3 region has 16 residues. The CDR3: CASSQAGTRLADTQYF.

The CDR3 loop reads CSATYRDLTMNTEAFF. The gene calls are TRBV20-1 and TRBJ1-1; TCRdb lists TRBD1, though no DNA is available to test this call. The CDR3 sequence is 16 residues long. The germline V gene has CDR1 DFQATT and CDR2 SNEGSKA (reference sequence).

This chain connects TRBV4-3 to TRBJ2-7; the D gene TCRdb calls, TRBD1, cannot be checked with no DNA. Germline V gives CDR1 LGHNA, CDR2 YSLEER. CDR3 length equals 16 residues. The CDR3 protein is CASTPSFRDRTYEQYF.

The chain uses TRBV29-1 and TRBJ2-7. This CDR3 has 12 amino acids. In germline, CDR1 is SQVTM, CDR2 ANQGSEA. The chain's CDR3 is CSVKGSSYEQYF.

The chain combines TRBV7-8 with TRBJ2-7. CDR3 size: 14 residues. CDR1 and CDR2 from the germline V gene are SGHVS and FQNEAQ. CDR3 loop: CASSFAVASYEQYF.

The chain has TRBV5-6 and TRBJ2-2; TCRdb reports TRBD1, a call that lacks DNA to check it against. The CDR3 contains 12 residues. CDR1 is SGHDT, CDR2 YYEEEE, per germline. CDR3 residues: CASSPLTGELFF.

The V and J genes are TRBV12-3 or TRBV12-4 and TRBJ2-3. The CDR3 sequence is 16 residues long. The CDR3 spells CASIFGVGGVTDTQYF.

This sequence joins TRBV28 and TRBJ1-2; TCRdb reports TRBD1, a call that lacks DNA to check it against. CDR3 size: 14 residues. Looked up from germline, CDR1 is MDHEN and CDR2 is SYDVKM. CDR3 loop: CASTWDPEGYGYTF.

The chain recombines TRBV28 with TRBJ1-1. The CDR3 contains 16 residues. In germline, CDR1 is MDHEN, CDR2 SYDVKM. The CDR3 region is CASSSHFYILNTEAFF.

CDR3 loop: CASSYSSEGMEYGYTF. The rearrangement uses TRBV6-6 and TRBJ1-2; the D call of TRBD1 rests on TCRdb alone, since no DNA is present to check it. This CDR3 comprises 16 residues. In germline, CDR1 is MNHNY, CDR2 SVGAGI (reference sequence).

The chain recombines TRBV6-6 with TRBJ2-1; TCRdb's D call, TRBD1, is unchecked because there is no DNA. Germline V gives CDR1 MNHNY, CDR2 SVGAGI (reference sequence). This CDR3 comprises 14 residues. The CDR3 region is CASSLTADSNEQFF.

V usage is TRBV11-2 and J usage is TRBJ2-1. CDR3 length: 11 amino acids. Germline CDR1 is SGHAT and CDR2 is FQNNGV. The CDR3 sequence: CASDEIHEQFF.

The genes are TRBV9 and TRBJ2-3; TCRdb returns TRBD2, unconfirmable since there is no DNA. This CDR3 is 17 amino acids long. The germline V gene encodes CDR1 SGDLS and CDR2 YYNGEE. The CDR3 loop reads CASSGPGSGGRTDTQYF.